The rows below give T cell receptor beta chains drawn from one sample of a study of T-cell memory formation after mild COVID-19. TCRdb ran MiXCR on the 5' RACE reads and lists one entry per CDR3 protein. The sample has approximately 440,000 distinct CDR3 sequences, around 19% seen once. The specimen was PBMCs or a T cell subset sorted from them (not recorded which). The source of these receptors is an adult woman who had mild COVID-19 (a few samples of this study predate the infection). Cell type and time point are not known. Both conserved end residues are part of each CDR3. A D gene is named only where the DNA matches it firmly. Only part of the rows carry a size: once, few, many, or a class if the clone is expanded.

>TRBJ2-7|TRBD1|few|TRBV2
TGTGCCAGCAAGCAGGGGGTTATCTACGAGCAGTACTTC
CASKQGVIYEQYF
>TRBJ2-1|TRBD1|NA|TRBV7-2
TGTGCCAGCAGCTTCTCAGGGGGCGTGCGGTACAATGAGCAGTTCTTC
CASSFSGGVRYNEQFF
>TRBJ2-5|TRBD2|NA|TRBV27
TGTGCCATCACTTTAATGCTCCCGGCGAGCGGGGGGGAGACCCAGTACTTC
CAITLMLPASGGETQYF
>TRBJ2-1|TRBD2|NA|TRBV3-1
TGTGCCAGCAGCCTTAGCCGGGGGACTACCTACAATGAGCAGTTCTTC
CASSLSRGTTYNEQFF
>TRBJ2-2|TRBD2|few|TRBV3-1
TGTGCCAGCAGCCAAGCGACTAGCGGGGCGAACACCGGGGAGCTGTTTTTT
CASSQATSGANTGELFF
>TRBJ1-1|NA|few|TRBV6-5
TGTGCCAGCCAACTGGCGGTGAACACTGAAGCTTTCTTT
CASQLAVNTEAFF
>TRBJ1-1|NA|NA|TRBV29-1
TGCAGCGTCCGGACGGGAGGCACTGAAGCTTTCTTT
CSVRTGGTEAFF
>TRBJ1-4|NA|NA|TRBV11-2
TGTGCCAGCAGCGTACAACCGGGTCGGGGAGGTGAAAAACTGTTTTTT
CASSVQPGRGGEKLFF
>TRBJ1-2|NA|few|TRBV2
TGTGCCAGGGAGGACGGCTTCTATGGCTACACCTTC
CAREDGFYGYTF
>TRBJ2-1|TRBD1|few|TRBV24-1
TGTGCCACCAGTGTTCGCCCGGGACAGGGTTTGGGCAATGAGCAGTTCTTC
CATSVRPGQGLGNEQFF
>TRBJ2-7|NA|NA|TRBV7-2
TGTGCCAGCAGCTTAGCGAAAACGATAATTGGCGACGAGCAGTACTTC
CASSLAKTIIGDEQYF
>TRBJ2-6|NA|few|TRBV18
TGTGCCAGCCTCGAGGGGGTAGGCCCTGGGGCCAACGTCCTGACTTTC
CASLEGVGPGANVLTF
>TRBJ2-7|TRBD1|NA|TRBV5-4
TGTGCCAGCAGCGGACGACAGGGCGACACCTACGAGCAGTACTTC
CASSGRQGDTYEQYF
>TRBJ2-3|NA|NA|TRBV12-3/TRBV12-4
TGTGCCAGCAATCCATACACAGGGACAGATACGCAGTATTTT
CASNPYTGTDTQYF
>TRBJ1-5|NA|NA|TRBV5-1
TGCGCCAGCAGCCACCGCGGGGGCAATCAGCCCCAGCATTTT
CASSHRGGNQPQHF
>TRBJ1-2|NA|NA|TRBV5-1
TGCGCCAGCAGCCCGCGGGACAACCCAAATGGCTACACCTTC
CASSPRDNPNGYTF
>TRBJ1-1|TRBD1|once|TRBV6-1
TGTGCCAGCACCCGGGACAGGCCGAACACTGAAGCTTTCTTT
CASTRDRPNTEAFF
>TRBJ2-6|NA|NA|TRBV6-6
TGTGCCAGCAGTACAAACTCGCGGGTTGTGGGCTCTGGGGCCAACGTCCTGACTTTC
CASSTNSRVVGSGANVLTF
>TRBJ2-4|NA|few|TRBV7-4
TGTGCCAGCAGCCTACCAGTTCGCGGACTAGCCAAAAACATTCAGTACTTC
CASSLPVRGLAKNIQYF
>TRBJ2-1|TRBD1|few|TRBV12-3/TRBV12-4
TGTGCCAGCAGTTTCGCAGGGGGCGCCTATGGTGAGCAGTTCTTC
CASSFAGGAYGEQFF
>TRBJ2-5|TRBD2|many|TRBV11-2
TGTGCCAGCAGCTTAGAAGGATGGAGCGGGGGGGCGGAGACCCAGTACTTC
CASSLEGWSGGAETQYF
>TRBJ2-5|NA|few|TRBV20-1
TGCAGTGCTAGAGATTTGTTGAGTGGCGGAGGGGGAGAGACCCAGTACTTC
CSARDLLSGGGGETQYF
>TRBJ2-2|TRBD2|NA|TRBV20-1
TGCAGTGCTAGGGGGGGGAGTACCGGGGAGCTGTTTTTT
CSARGGSTGELFF
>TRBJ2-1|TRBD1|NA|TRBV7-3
TGTGCCAGCAGCTTCGATGGCGGGACAGGGGGTAATGAGCAGTTCTTC
CASSFDGGTGGNEQFF
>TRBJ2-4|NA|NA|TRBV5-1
TGCGCCAGCAGCTCACCGGGACTCGAGGCCATTCAGTACTTC
CASSSPGLEAIQYF
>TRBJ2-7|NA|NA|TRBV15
TGTGCCACCAGCAGAGATTGGAGTTCTTACGAGCAGTACTTC
CATSRDWSSYEQYF
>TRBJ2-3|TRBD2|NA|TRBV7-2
TGTGCCAGCAGTCGGACTAGCATCGATACGCAGTATTTT
CASSRTSIDTQYF
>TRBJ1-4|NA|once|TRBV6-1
TGTGCCAGCAGACGGACACGAGAGGCAACTAATGAAAAACTGTTTTTT
CASRRTREATNEKLFF
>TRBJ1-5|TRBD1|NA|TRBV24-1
TGTGCCACCAAAGGACAGGGTGAGAATCAGCCCCAGCATTTT
CATKGQGENQPQHF
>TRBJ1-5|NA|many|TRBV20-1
TGCAGTGCTTCCCTCGGCAGCAATCAGCCCCAGCATTTT
CSASLGSNQPQHF
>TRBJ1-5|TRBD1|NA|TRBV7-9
TGTGCCAGCAGCGCTCCGGGACAGGGTCCCAGTCAGCCCCAGCATTTT
CASSAPGQGPSQPQHF
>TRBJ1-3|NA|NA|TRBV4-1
TGCGCCAGCAGCCAAGGGCAAGGGGTCGGAAACACCATATATTTT
CASSQGQGVGNTIYF
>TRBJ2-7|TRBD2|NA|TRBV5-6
TGTGCCAGCAGCTTCCGGACTAGCGGGAGGAGCGAGCAGTACTTC
CASSFRTSGRSEQYF
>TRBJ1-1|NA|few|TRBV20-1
TGCAGTGCTAGCCGCGACAAGAACACTGAAGCTTTCTTT
CSASRDKNTEAFF
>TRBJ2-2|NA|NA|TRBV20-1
TGCAGTGCTAGAGAAGTGAACACCGGGGAGCTGTTTTTT
CSAREVNTGELFF
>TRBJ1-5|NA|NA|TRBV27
TGTGCCAGCAGCAATAACGAGGGACTGACGCCCCAGCATTTT
CASSNNEGLTPQHF
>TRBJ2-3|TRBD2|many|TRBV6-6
TGTGCCAGCAGTAGCGATAGCGGGGGGGCAGATACGCAGTATTTT
CASSSDSGGADTQYF
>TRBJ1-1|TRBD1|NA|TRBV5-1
TGCGCCAGCAGCTCCGACAGGGGGTTTTCAGGGAACACTGAAGCTTTCTTT
CASSSDRGFSGNTEAFF
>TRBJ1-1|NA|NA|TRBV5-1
TGCGCCAGCAGCTTGAACGGGGCTCGGATATTGGGCACTGAAGCTTTCTTT
CASSLNGARILGTEAFF
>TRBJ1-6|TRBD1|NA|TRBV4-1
TGCGCCAGCAGCCAGGGAGTGGGACAGGGGGGGTCACCCCTCCACTTT
CASSQGVGQGGSPLHF
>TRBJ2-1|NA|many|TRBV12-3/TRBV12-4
TGTGCCAGCAGTTCCCGCGGAAGCTCCTACAATGAGCAGTTCTTC
CASSSRGSSYNEQFF
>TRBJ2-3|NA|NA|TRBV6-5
TGTGCCAGCACCGGGACAATCACAGATACGCAGTATTTT
CASTGTITDTQYF
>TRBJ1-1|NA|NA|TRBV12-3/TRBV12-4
TGTGCCAGCAGTTTATTTGCGAACACTGAAGCTTTCTTT
CASSLFANTEAFF
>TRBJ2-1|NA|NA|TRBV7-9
TGTGCCAGCAGCGACGGGACTCAAGGTTACTCCTACAATGAGCAGTTCTTC
CASSDGTQGYSYNEQFF
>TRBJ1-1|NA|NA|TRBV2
TGTGCCAGCAGTAGGAATGGGGAGGACACTGAAGCTTTCTTT
CASSRNGEDTEAFF
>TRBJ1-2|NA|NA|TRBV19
TGTGCCAGTAGGACAGCCGGGGACTATGGCTACACCTTC
CASRTAGDYGYTF
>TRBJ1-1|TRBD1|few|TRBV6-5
TGTGCCAGCAGTTACTCGACAGGGATCACTGAAGCTTTCTTT
CASSYSTGITEAFF
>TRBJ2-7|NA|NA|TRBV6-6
TGTGCCAGCAGTTCTCAGGGTTTCGCCTCCTACGAGCAGTACTTC
CASSSQGFASYEQYF
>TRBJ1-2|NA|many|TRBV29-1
TGCAGCTATTCTAAGGGTGGGGATGGCTACACCTTC
CSYSKGGDGYTF
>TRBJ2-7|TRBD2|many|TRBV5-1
TGCGCCAGCAGCTACGGACTAGCGGGAGCGAATGAGCAGTACTTC
CASSYGLAGANEQYF
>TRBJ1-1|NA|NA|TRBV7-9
TGTGCCAGCAGTCCCGGAGGGAACAGTTATAACACTGAAGCTTTCTTT
CASSPGGNSYNTEAFF
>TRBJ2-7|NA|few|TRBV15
TGTGCCACCAGCAGAGATGCGGGCGGGAACTACGAGCAGTACTTC
CATSRDAGGNYEQYF
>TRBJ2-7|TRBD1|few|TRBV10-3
TGTGCCATCAGCCGGGACAGGGGCGGTCCCGAGCAGTACTTC
CAISRDRGGPEQYF
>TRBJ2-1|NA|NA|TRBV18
TGTGCCAGCTCACCACCCCCCGGCGCGAATGAGCAGTTCTTC
CASSPPPGANEQFF
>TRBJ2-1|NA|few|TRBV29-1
TGCAGCGTTGAAGTTAAATCTTATGAGCAGTTCTTC
CSVEVKSYEQFF
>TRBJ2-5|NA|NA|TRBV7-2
TGTGCCAGCAGCTTAGCGCATGGGGTAGGGGAGACCCAGTACTTC
CASSLAHGVGETQYF